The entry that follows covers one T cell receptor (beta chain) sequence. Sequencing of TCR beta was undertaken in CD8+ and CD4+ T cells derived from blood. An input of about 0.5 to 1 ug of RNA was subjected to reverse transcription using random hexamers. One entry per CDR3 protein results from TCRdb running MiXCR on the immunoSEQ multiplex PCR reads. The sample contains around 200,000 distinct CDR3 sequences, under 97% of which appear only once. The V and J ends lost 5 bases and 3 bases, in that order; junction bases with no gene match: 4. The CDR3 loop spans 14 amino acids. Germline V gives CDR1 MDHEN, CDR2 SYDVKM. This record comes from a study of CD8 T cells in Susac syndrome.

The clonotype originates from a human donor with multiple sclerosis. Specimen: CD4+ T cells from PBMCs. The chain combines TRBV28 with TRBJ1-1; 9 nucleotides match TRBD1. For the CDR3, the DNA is TGTGCCAGCAGTGTACAGGGGGCTTACACTGAAGCTTTCTTT. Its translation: CASSVQGAYTEAFF.